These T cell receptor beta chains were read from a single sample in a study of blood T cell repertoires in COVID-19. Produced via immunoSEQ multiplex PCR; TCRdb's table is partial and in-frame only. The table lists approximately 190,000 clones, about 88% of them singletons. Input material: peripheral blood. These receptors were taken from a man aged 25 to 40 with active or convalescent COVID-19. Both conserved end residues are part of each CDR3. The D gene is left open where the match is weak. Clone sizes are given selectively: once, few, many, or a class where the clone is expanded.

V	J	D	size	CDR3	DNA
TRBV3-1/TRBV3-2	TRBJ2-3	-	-	CASSQVLGLATDTQYF	TGTGCCAGCAGCCAAGTTCTCGGACTGGCCACAGATACGCAGTATTTT
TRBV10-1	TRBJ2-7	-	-	CASSESPFGEQYF	TGCGCCAGCAGTGAGTCACCGTTCGGGGAGCAGTACTTC
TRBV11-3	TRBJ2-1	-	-	CASSLAVGGQFF	TGTGCCAGCAGCTTAGCGGTGGGGGGGCAGTTCTTC
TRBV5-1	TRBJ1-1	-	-	CASSLDGDTEAFF	TGCGCCAGCAGCTTGGACGGGGACACTGAAGCTTTCTTT
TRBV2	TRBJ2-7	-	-	CASRETGVTYEQYF	TGTGCCAGCAGGGAAACAGGAGTTACCTACGAGCAGTACTTC
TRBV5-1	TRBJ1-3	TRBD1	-	CASSPAGGISWNTIYF	TGCGCCAGCAGCCCAGCAGGGGGGATTTCCTGGAACACCATATATTTT
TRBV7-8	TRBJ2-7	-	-	CASSLPELTSYEQYF	TGTGCCAGCAGCTTACCAGAACTAACCTCCTACGAGCAGTACTTC
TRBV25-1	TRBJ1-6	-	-	CASSESGHLANSPLHF	TGTGCCAGCAGTGAATCGGGACACTTGGCTAATTCACCCCTCCACTTT
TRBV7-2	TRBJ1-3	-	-	CASSPGLGAGNTIYF	TGTGCCAGCAGCCCAGGACTGGGAGCTGGAAACACCATATATTTT
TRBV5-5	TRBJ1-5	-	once	CASSFSYIGGVGNQPQHF	TGTGCCAGCAGCTTCTCATATATAGGGGGGGTAGGCAATCAGCCCCAGCATTTT
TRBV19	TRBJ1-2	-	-	CASSIDPGSLYGYTF	TGTGCCAGTAGTATAGACCCAGGATCCCTCTATGGCTACACCTTC
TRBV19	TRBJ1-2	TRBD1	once	CASSVGQGFGYTF	TGTGCCAGTAGCGTTGGACAGGGTTTCGGCTACACCTTC
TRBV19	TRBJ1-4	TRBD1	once	CPTGGASTPLEKLFF	TGCCCCACAGGGGGCGCGTCCACCCCCCTTGAAAAACTGTTTTTT
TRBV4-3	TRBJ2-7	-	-	CASSYSRDSAYEQYF	TGCGCCAGCAGCTACTCAAGAGACAGTGCCTACGAGCAGTACTTC
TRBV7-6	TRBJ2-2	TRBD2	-	CASSLATSSTGELFF	TGTGCCAGCAGCTTAGCGACTAGCAGCACCGGGGAGCTGTTTTTT
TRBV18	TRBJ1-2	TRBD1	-	CASSPPVTGANYGYTF	TGTGCCAGCTCACCACCCGTTACAGGGGCTAACTATGGCTACACCTTC
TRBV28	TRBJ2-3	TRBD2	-	CASRQPPGGGLAGVLDTQYF	TGTGCCAGCAGACAGCCGCCGGGCGGAGGACTAGCGGGAGTCTTGGATACGCAGTATTTT
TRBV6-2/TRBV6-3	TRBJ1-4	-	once	CASSYVGGTNEKLFF	TGTGCCAGCAGTTACGTCGGTGGAACTAATGAAAAACTGTTTTTT
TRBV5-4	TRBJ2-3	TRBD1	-	CASSLDPGTGNTDTQYF	TGTGCCAGCAGCTTGGACCCCGGGACAGGGAACACAGATACGCAGTATTTT
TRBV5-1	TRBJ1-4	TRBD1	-	CASSLKGTGGNEKLFF	TGCGCCAGCAGCTTGAAGGGGACAGGAGGTAATGAAAAACTGTTTTTT
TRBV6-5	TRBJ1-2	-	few	CASTGRANYGYTF	TGTGCCAGCACGGGCAGGGCTAACTATGGCTACACCTTC
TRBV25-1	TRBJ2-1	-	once	CASSRTTGGDYNEQFF	TGTGCCAGCAGCCGGACCACAGGGGGGGACTACAATGAGCAGTTCTTC
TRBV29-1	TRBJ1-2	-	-	CSAASGSPYGYTF	TGCAGCGCCGCGTCCGGGTCCCCCTATGGCTACACCTTC
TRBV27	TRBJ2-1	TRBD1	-	CASSKPGQGRNEQFF	TGTGCCAGCTCAAAACCGGGACAGGGGAGAAATGAGCAGTTCTTC
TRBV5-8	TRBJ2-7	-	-	CASSGPGQALGYEQYF	TGTGCCAGCAGCGGGCCGGGACAAGCCTTGGGCTACGAGCAGTACTTC
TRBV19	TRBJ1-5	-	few	CASSTSGTLNQPQHF	TGTGCCAGTAGTACTTCCGGGACACTAAATCAGCCCCAGCATTTT
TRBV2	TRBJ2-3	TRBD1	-	CASSEQGDTDTQYF	TGTGCCAGCAGTGAACAGGGGGACACAGATACGCAGTATTTT
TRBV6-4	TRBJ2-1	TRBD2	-	CASSDGAGGQPDEQFF	TGTGCCAGCAGTGACGGGGCGGGGGGGCAGCCCGATGAGCAGTTCTTC
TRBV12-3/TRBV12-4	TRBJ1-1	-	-	CASSFGGSGEAFF	TGTGCCAGCAGTTTCGGCGGGAGCGGTGAAGCTTTCTTT
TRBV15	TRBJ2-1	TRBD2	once	CATSRDMASGDYNEQFF	TGTGCCACCAGCAGAGATATGGCTAGCGGGGACTACAATGAGCAGTTCTTC
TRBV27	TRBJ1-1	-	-	CASSLSLNTEAFF	TGTGCCAGCAGTTTAAGCTTGAACACTGAAGCTTTCTTT
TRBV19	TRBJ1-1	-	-	CASSIDRIGGEAFF	TGTGCCAGTAGTATAGATCGGATTGGCGGTGAAGCTTTCTTT
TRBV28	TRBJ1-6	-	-	CASSTEGVGNSPLHF	TGTGCCAGCAGTACCGAGGGCGTCGGCAATTCACCCCTCCACTTT
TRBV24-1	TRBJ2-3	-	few	CATSVRGGGSADTQYF	TGTGCCACCAGTGTAAGAGGAGGGGGCAGCGCAGATACGCAGTATTTT
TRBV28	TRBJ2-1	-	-	CASSVNYNEQFF	TGTGCCAGCAGTGTCAATTACAATGAGCAGTTCTTC
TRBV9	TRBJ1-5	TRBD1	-	CASTQGANEPQHF	TGTGCCAGCACCCAGGGGGCAAACGAGCCCCAGCATTTT
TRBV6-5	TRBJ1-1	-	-	CASSNREGTEAFF	TGTGCCAGCAGTAACAGGGAGGGCACTGAAGCTTTCTTT
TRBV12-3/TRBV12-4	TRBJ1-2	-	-	CASSLRQWDGYTF	TGTGCCAGCAGTTTGAGACAGTGGGATGGCTACACCTTC
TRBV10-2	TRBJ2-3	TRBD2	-	CASRPTSGSTDTQYF	TGCGCCAGCAGGCCTACTAGCGGTAGCACAGATACGCAGTATTTT
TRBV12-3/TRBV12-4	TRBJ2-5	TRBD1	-	CASGGQFQETQYF	TGTGCCAGCGGGGGACAGTTTCAAGAGACCCAGTACTTC
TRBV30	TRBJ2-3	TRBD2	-	CAWATSGRTDTQYF	TGTGCCTGGGCGACTAGCGGGAGAACAGATACGCAGTATTTT
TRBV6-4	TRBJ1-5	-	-	CASTHGRPQHF	TGTGCCAGCACCCACGGTAGGCCCCAGCATTTT
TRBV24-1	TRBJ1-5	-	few	CATSDANNQPQHF	TGTGCCACCAGTGATGCGAACAATCAGCCCCAGCATTTT
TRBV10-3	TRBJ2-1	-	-	CAISDYSNNEQFF	TGTGCCATCAGTGACTACAGCAACAATGAGCAGTTCTTC
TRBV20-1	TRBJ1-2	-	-	CSAPEDYGYTF	TGCAGTGCCCCGGAGGACTATGGCTACACCTTC
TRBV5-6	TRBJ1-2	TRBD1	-	CASSPDRGGYTF	TGTGCCAGCAGCCCCGACAGGGGCGGCTACACCTTC
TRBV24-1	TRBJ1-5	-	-	CATSDSTKRNNRARGQPQHF	TGTGCCACCAGTGATTCCACGAAGCGTAATAACAGGGCTCGAGGGCAGCCCCAGCATTTT
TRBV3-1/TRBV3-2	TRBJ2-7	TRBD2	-	CASSPWTSGTYYEQYF	TGTGCCAGCAGCCCCTGGACTAGCGGGACTTACTACGAGCAGTACTTC
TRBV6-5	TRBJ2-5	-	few	CASETGEEKTQYF	TGTGCCAGTGAAACAGGGGAGGAAAAGACCCAGTACTTC
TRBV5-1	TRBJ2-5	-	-	CASSLYGGGDQETQYF	TGCGCCAGCAGCTTGTATGGGGGGGGCGACCAAGAGACCCAGTACTTC
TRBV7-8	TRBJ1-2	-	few	CASSLGTNYGYTF	TGTGCCAGCAGCTTAGGGACAAACTATGGCTACACCTTC
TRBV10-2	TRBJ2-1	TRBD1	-	CASRGNAGTGSYNEQFF	TGCGCCAGCAGGGGTAACGCCGGGACAGGCTCCTACAATGAGCAGTTCTTC
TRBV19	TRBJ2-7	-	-	CASSLKSSYEQYF	TGTGCCAGTAGTCTCAAGAGCTCCTACGAGCAGTACTTC